The text below deals with one TCR beta chain. Trimming shortened V by 1 base and J by 7 bases, and 13 bases separated the two germline ends. CDR1 is GTSNPN and CDR2 is SVGIG in the germline V gene (reference sequence). CDR3 size: 13 residues. Primers included in the PCR were 60 Vbeta and 13 Jbeta primers. Sequencing used immunoSEQ multiplex PCR; TCRdb keeps in-frame clones, though not all of them. The sample records fewer than 70,000 clones, around 68% being singletons. The data belong to a study of cytomegalovirus exposure and HLA in healthy donors. This chain connects TRBV30 to TRBJ1-2; TRBD1 might be the D (6 bases). The TCR originated in a woman in her 30s in good health and CMV-seronegative. Specimen: PBMCs. The CDR3 DNA reads as TGTGCCTGGAGTGCTACAGGGAGAGGTGGCTACACCTTC. Translation: CAWSATGRGGYTF. The full variable domain, rest sourced from reference TRBV30 and TRBJ1-2, is SQTIHQWPATLVQPVGSPLSLECTVEGTSNPNLYWYRQAAGRGLQLLFYSVGIGQISSEVPQNLSASRPQDRQFILSSKKLLLSDSGFYLCAWSATGRGGYTFGSGTRLTVV.